The 15 T cell receptor beta chains presented below share a single source sample, sequenced in a study of cytomegalovirus exposure and HLA in healthy donors. This PCR relied on a set of 60 Vbeta primers and 13 Jbeta primers. Assay: immunoSEQ multiplex PCR; the TCRdb copy retains only in-frame clones and omits some. Its clone listing holds approximately 110,000 clones. The sequenced material came from PBMCs. The receptor source for this set is a man between 45 and 60 years old in good health and CMV-seronegative.

The chain uses TRBV4-3 and TRBJ1-3; 9 bases align to TRBD1. The CDR3 totals 14 residues. Per the germline V gene, CDR1 is LGHNA and CDR2 is YSLEER. The V segment lost 4 bases and the J segment 4 bases; nucleotides outside the gene matches: 2. The CDR3 DNA reads as TGCGCCAGCAGCCCGGGGACAGGGGGAAACACCATATATTTT. This codes for CASSPGTGGNTIYF.

DNA for the CDR3: TGTGCCAGCATAAAGGGAGGCGAGCAGTACTTC. It translates to CASIKGGEQYF. The chain uses TRBV2 and TRBJ2-7, with D perhaps matching TRBD2 (6 bases). The CDR3 length is 11 residues. The V and J ends lost 7 bases and 6 bases respectively, with 10 bases between them. Germline V gene sequence: CDR1 SNHLY, CDR2 FYNNEI.

CDR3 nucleotide sequence: TGCGCCAGCAGCTTCGGACAGCCCGCCTGGTCCTACGAGCAGTACTTC. Translating it yields CASSFGQPAWSYEQYF. The J gene is TRBJ2-7, the V gene TRBV5-1; D perhaps matches TRBD1 (6 bases). V gave up 2 bases and J gave up 1 base, with 16 bases separating them. The germline gives CDR1 SGHRS, CDR2 YFSETQ. The CDR3 runs 16 residues.

The V and J genes are TRBV7-2 and TRBJ1-5; D possibly corresponds to TRBD1 (6 bases). From germline, CDR1 is SGHTA and CDR2 FQGNSA. This CDR3 region has 15 residues. Trimming cost V 1 base and J 3 bases, with 10 bases left between them. Here the CDR3 reads CASSLETGPNQPQHF. CDR3 coding DNA: TGTGCCAGCAGCTTAGAGACAGGACCCAATCAGCCCCAGCATTTT. Looking up the rest from reference TRBV7-2 and TRBJ1-5 gives the full variable domain: GAGVSQSPSNKVTEKGKDVELRCDPISGHTALYWYRQSLGQGLEFLIYFQGNSAPDKSGLPSDRFSAERTGGSVSTLTIQRTQQEDSAVYLCASSLETGPNQPQHFGDGTRLSIL.

This sequence joins TRBV14 and TRBJ1-2; D may be TRBD1 (6 bases). Germline loops: CDR1 SGHDN, CDR2 FVKESK. Between the trimmed V and J ends, which lost 0 bases and 7 bases, there was a span of 15 bases. CDR3 length: 15 residues. The CDR3 nucleotides read TGTGCCAGCAGCCAAGATATGCGGGGGCGGTTTGGCTACACCTTC. This codes for CASSQDMRGRFGYTF. Full variable domain (remainder filled in from reference TRBV14 and TRBJ1-2): EAGVTQFPSHSVIEKGQTVTLRCDPISGHDNLYWYRRVMGKEIKFLLHFVKESKQDESGMPNNRFLAERTGGTYSTLKVQPAELEDSGVYFCASSQDMRGRFGYTFGSGTRLTVV.

This chain links TRBV7-2 with TRBJ2-3, with a tentative D call TRBD2 (7 bases). Germline V lookup: CDR1 SGHTA, CDR2 FQGNSA. V was shortened by 3 bases and J by 2 bases, with 12 bases between the two germline ends. The CDR3 has 15 amino acids. The CDR3 nucleotides read TGTGCCAGCAGCTTTTACGGGGGGCTCACAGATACGCAGTATTTT. Protein sequence: CASSFYGGLTDTQYF.

This chain joins TRBV5-4 and TRBJ1-2, with unresolved D. CDR3 length equals 15 residues. Germline values: CDR1 SGHNT, CDR2 YYREEE (reference sequence). Trimming pared 5 bases from V and 4 bases from J, leaving 18 bases between. The CDR3 region has the DNA TGTGCCAGCAGTCTGGGAAAAGGAGGAGGCTATGGCTACACCTTC. Encoded protein: CASSLGKGGGYGYTF. The variable domain in full, completed from reference TRBV5-4 and TRBJ1-2, reads ETGVTQSPTHLIKTRGQQVTLRCSSQSGHNTVSWYQQALGQGPQFIFQYYREEENGRGNFPPRFSGLQFPNYSSELNVNALELDDSALYLCASSLGKGGGYGYTFGSGTRLTVV.

DNA of the CDR3: TGTGCCAGCAGCTTCGGGAGTAGCAATCAGCCCCAGCATTTT. Its translation is CASSFGSSNQPQHF. The V gene is TRBV5-6, the J gene TRBJ1-5, with D unresolved. The germline V gene encodes CDR1 SGHDT and CDR2 YYEEEE. V was clipped by 2 bases and J by 0 bases, with 6 bases between them. This CDR3 is built from 14 residues.

The CDR3 region is CASSLTGLVGEQYF. DNA for the CDR3: TGTGCCAGCAGCTTAACAGGACTAGTAGGCGAGCAGTACTTC. The chain has TRBV7-9 and TRBJ2-7, with 7 bases lining up with TRBD2. After removal of 2 bases from V and 6 bases from J, the junction contained 7 bases not matched to a gene. This CDR3 is built from 14 residues. Germline CDR1 and CDR2: SEHNR and FQNEAQ (reference sequence).

V usage is TRBV14 and J usage is TRBJ1-1; TRBD1 matches at 8 bases. Germline assignment: CDR1 SGHDN and CDR2 FVKESK. This CDR3 spans 15 amino acids. The V and J ends lost 4 bases and 1 base, in that order; junction bases with no gene match: 5. The CDR3 here is CASSRGQGWNTEAFF. The CDR3 DNA is TGTGCCAGCAGCCGAGGACAGGGATGGAACACTGAAGCTTTCTTT.

As DNA, the CDR3 is TGTGCCAGCAGTGACACTACTACATCTGAAGCTTTCTTT. Amino acid sequence: CASSDTTTSEAFF. The chain combines TRBV6-4 with TRBJ1-1, with unresolved D. The CDR3 length is 13 residues. Trimming pared 2 bases from V and 6 bases from J, leaving 10 bases between. Germline CDR1 and CDR2: MRHNA and SNTAGT.

This rearrangement joins TRBV6-1 to TRBJ2-5; a possible D gene is TRBD2 (5 bases). V lost 9 bases and J lost 0, with 14 bases in between. The CDR3 covers 14 residues. CDR1 is MNHNS, CDR2 SASEGT, per germline. In nucleotides, the CDR3 is TGTGCCAGTGCCCTCGGCGGGTACCAAGAGACCCAGTACTTC. It specifies CASALGGYQETQYF.

The chain couples TRBV29-1 to TRBJ2-3, with 13 bases identical to TRBD2. V lost 6 bases and J lost 2; bases outside the gene matches: 8. The germline CDR1 and CDR2 sequences are SQVTM and ANQGSEA. The CDR3 covers 16 residues. Written as DNA, the CDR3 is TGCAGCGTCGCTGCAGGACTAGCGGGAGACACAGATACGCAGTATTTT. Translated, it gives CSVAAGLAGDTDTQYF.

V gene TRBV5-6 combines with J gene TRBJ1-4, with a tentative D call TRBD1 (6 bases). Germline V CDR1 and CDR2: SGHDT, YYEEEE. This CDR3 comprises 16 residues. Trimming removed 5 bases at V and 8 bases at J, with 22 bases between. CDR3 sequence (DNA): TGTGCCAGCAGTCTTACCGGGACACTAATTCGGGAAAAACTGTTTTTT. Its translation: CASSLTGTLIREKLFF.

The CDR3 protein is CSVERLAGMQETQYF. The CDR3 DNA is TGCAGCGTTGAAAGGCTAGCGGGGATGCAAGAGACCCAGTACTTC. The chain employs TRBV29-1 and TRBJ2-5; 9 nucleotides match TRBD2. CDR3 size: 15 residues. Trimming cost V 2 bases and J 2 bases; bases outside gene matches: 6. Germline assignment: CDR1 SQVTM and CDR2 ANQGSEA.